This T cell receptor (beta chain) was retrieved from a study of blood T cell repertoires in COVID-19. At the level of the study: Collection of acute and convalescent COVID-19 samples took place in the United States, Italy and Spain.

CDR1 and CDR2 (germline): MNHEY, SVGEGT. The V and J ends lost 3 bases and 2 bases respectively, with 7 bases between them. The CDR3 length is 13 residues. In the original analysis: Reference gene primer amplification in the assay estimated nucleated cell counts. Clones were read by immunoSEQ multiplex PCR, and TCRdb kept only the in-frame ones, dropping some. The V and J calls and clone size come from that table; D and trimming were worked out from the DNA. The sample records 100,000 to 150,000 clones, more than 70% being singletons. The gene calls are TRBV6-2 or TRBV6-3 and TRBJ1-1; D not resolved. This clonotype was obtained from a man older than 75 with active or convalescent COVID-19. Specimen: peripheral blood. The chain's CDR3 is CASSYTANTEAFF. The CDR3 DNA follows: TGTGCCAGCAGTTATACAGCAAACACTGAAGCTTTCTTT.